The 17 T cell receptor beta chains listed next were all sequenced from one sample in a study of regulatory T cells in long-lasting Graves disease. Arm-PCR of CDR3 regions with iRepertoire HTBI primers generated TCR beta libraries. From the multiplex PCR reads, TCRdb called clonotypes with MiXCR, one entry per CDR3 protein. This table holds 540,000 or so distinct CDR3 sequences, less than 15% found once. The sample's time point: newly diagnosed GD, antithyroid drugs for less than 3 months. Isolated PBMC RNA provided the starting material for the TCR library. The sample also formed part of further work on T cells in Graves' hyperthyroidism and ophthalmopathy.

Specimen: peripheral blood mononuclear cells (PBMCs), collected at new diagnosis, from a patient treated with antithyroid drugs. The receptors here all came from a young man with Graves disease.

The chain has TRBV19 and TRBJ2-3, with a possible D match to TRBD1 (5 bases). CDR3 length: 14 amino acids. The ends were cut back, 3 bases at V and 4 bases at J, with 11 bases in the middle. CDR1 is LNHDA and CDR2 is SQIVND in the germline V gene (reference sequence). DNA of the CDR3: TGTGCCAGTAGTATCCCTCAGGGTCCAGATACGCAGTATTTT. Translation gives CASSIPQGPDTQYF.

This clonotype was picked up a small number of times. The gene calls are TRBV5-1 and TRBJ2-2; D not resolved. Germline assignment: CDR1 SGHRS and CDR2 YFSETQ. V lost 6 bases, J lost 3 bases, and 12 bases lay in between. The CDR3 totals 14 residues. CDR3 region: CASNPRPDTGELFF. The CDR3 coding sequence is TGCGCCAGCAACCCCCGGCCAGACACCGGGGAGCTGTTTTTT.

There are a few counts of this clonotype. The rearrangement joins TRBV14 to TRBJ2-7; 8 bases map to TRBD2. The length of the CDR3 is 17 residues. Germline CDR1 and CDR2: SGHDN and FVKESK. V trimming: 2 bases; J trimming: 0 bases; junction bases outside the gene matches: 9. The CDR3 nucleotides are TGTGCCAGCAGCCAATGGGCTCTAGCGGGCAGCTCCTACGAGCAGTACTTC. It yields the protein CASSQWALAGSSYEQYF.

To note about this clonotype: With a far larger clone one base away, a read error is the likely cause. The chain has TRBV6-2 or TRBV6-3 and TRBJ2-4, with D perhaps matching TRBD1 (7 bases). Germline V gene sequence: CDR1 MNHEY, CDR2 SVGEGT. Trimming stripped 10 bases from V and 15 bases from J, with 22 bases between. CDR3 size: 12 residues. Here the CDR3 DNA reads TGTGCCACTATGACAGGGAGGCAGACCCGGTACTTC. It translates to CATMTGRQTRYF.

This clonotype was counted only a few times. This chain uses TRBV3-1 with TRBJ2-7, with 12 bases that match TRBD2. The CDR3 has 19 residues. The trim removed 5 bases at V and 2 bases at J, leaving 16 bases unmatched. Germline CDR1 LGHDT, CDR2 YNNKEL (reference sequence). CDR3 in amino acids: CASSDLAGGSRFEPYEQYF. The CDR3 DNA sequence: TGTGCCAGCAGCGATCTAGCGGGAGGGTCCCGATTTGAGCCCTACGAGCAGTACTTC.

Only a few counts were recorded for this clonotype. V is TRBV25-1 and J is TRBJ2-7; D is unresolved. CDR1 is MGHDK and CDR2 is SYGVNS in the germline V gene. This CDR3 is 14 amino acids long. V was pared by 7 bases and J by 3 bases, with 16 bases between. CDR3 sequence: CASTTPGPIYEQYF. The CDR3, as DNA: TGTGCCAGCACCACTCCGGGCCCTATCTACGAGCAGTACTTC.

The chain carries TRBV24-1 and TRBJ1-5, with D hard to call. The CDR3 is 14 amino acids. CDR1 and CDR2 from the germline V gene are KGHDR and SFDVKD. V lost 9 bases, J lost 7 bases, and 18 bases lay in between. In DNA, the CDR3 is TGTGCCACCTCAAAGGCGGCCCCGGGGCAGCCCCAGCATTTT. It codes for CATSKAAPGQPQHF.

This clonotype was counted between two and nine times. The gene calls are TRBV2 and TRBJ1-5; possible D gene TRBD1, 6 bases. The CDR3 covers 13 residues. From germline, CDR1 is SNHLY and CDR2 FYNNEI. V lost 1 base and J 6 bases, leaving 7 bases between the germline ends. The CDR3 bases are TGTGCCAGCAGTGAAGAGGGGGGTCAGCCCCAGCATTTT. Protein product: CASSEEGGQPQHF.

This clonotype was recorded many times. The gene calls are TRBV3-1 and TRBJ2-3; possible D gene TRBD2, 5 bases. The CDR3 is 13 amino acids. V was clipped by 1 base and J by 6 bases, with 8 bases between them. Germline V gene sequence: CDR1 LGHDT, CDR2 YNNKEL (reference sequence). Here the CDR3 reads CASSQGLADTQYF. CDR3 coding DNA: TGTGCCAGCAGCCAAGGGCTAGCTGATACGCAGTATTTT.

This clonotype appeared many times. The CDR3 protein is CASSIPGQGDTEAFF. The DNA for the CDR3 is TGCGCCAGCAGCATCCCGGGACAGGGGGACACTGAAGCTTTCTTT. The chain combines TRBV5-1 with TRBJ1-1; TRBD1 matches at 11 bases. Germline values: CDR1 SGHRS, CDR2 YFSETQ. V dropped 4 bases and J dropped 3; count of bases not matched to a gene: 5. CDR3 size: 15 residues.

This clonotype showed up many times. The J gene is TRBJ2-4, the V gene TRBV12-3 or TRBV12-4, with 7 bases lining up with TRBD2. V was pared by 6 bases and J by 0 bases, with 8 bases of the junction left unmatched. This CDR3 is 16 amino acids long. The CDR3 DNA sequence: TGTGCCAGCAGAAGCGGGGCCTCCCTAGCCAAAAACATTCAGTACTTC. Residues: CASRSGASLAKNIQYF.

The V and J genes are TRBV7-9 and TRBJ1-5; no definite D call. Per the germline V gene, CDR1 is SEHNR and CDR2 is FQNEAQ (reference sequence). Trimming left V 1 base short and J 9 bases short, with 10 bases between. This CDR3 spans 13 amino acids. CDR3 DNA sequence: TGTGCCAGCAGCTTAGGCCCCCTTATGCCCCAGCATTTT. This codes for CASSLGPLMPQHF.

The chain couples TRBV5-8 to TRBJ2-2, with D possibly being TRBD2 (5 bases). Trimming shortened V by 7 bases and J by 0 bases, and 10 bases separated the two germline ends. This CDR3 contains 14 residues. The germline gives CDR1 SGHTS, CDR2 YDEGEE. CDR3 DNA: TGTGCCAGCTTGAGGGCAGCGAACACCGGGGAGCTGTTTTTT. Encoded protein: CASLRAANTGELFF.

This clonotype was counted only a few times. This chain uses TRBV3-1 with TRBJ2-5; D is tentatively TRBD1 or TRBD2 (5 bases each). Looked up from germline, CDR1 is LGHDT and CDR2 is YNNKEL (reference sequence). CDR3 length: 16 amino acids. V gave up 1 base and J gave up 2 bases, with 14 bases separating them. The CDR3 loop reads CASSQVPGRGQETQYF. As DNA, the CDR3 is TGTGCCAGCAGCCAAGTCCCGGGACGGGGACAAGAGACCCAGTACTTC.

This clonotype occurred once. The chain joins TRBV9 to TRBJ1-2; D unresolved. Trimming removed 0 bases from V and 8 bases from J, with 8 bases in between. The CDR3 contains 12 residues. Per the germline V gene, CDR1 is SGDLS and CDR2 is YYNGEE. The chain's CDR3 is CASSVEQRGYTF. CDR3 nucleotides: TGTGCCAGCAGCGTAGAACAGCGGGGCTACACCTTC. Together with reference TRBV9 and TRBJ1-2, the CDR3 gives the full variable domain: DSGVTQTPKHLITATGQRVTLRCSPRSGDLSVYWYQQSLDQGLQFLIQYYNGEERAKGNILERFSAQQFPDLHSELNLSSLELGDSALYFCASSVEQRGYTFGSGTRLTVV.

The V and J genes are TRBV5-6 and TRBJ2-5, with 9 nucleotides matching TRBD1. The length of the CDR3 is 14 residues. Germline CDR1 reads SGHDT; CDR2 reads YYEEEE. The ends lost 4 bases at V and 5 bases at J; junction bases unmatched: 6. The CDR3 DNA follows: TGTGCCAGCAGCCGAAACAGGGGGCGGGAGACCCAGTACTTC. Protein: CASSRNRGRETQYF. Drawing the rest from reference TRBV5-6 and TRBJ2-5, the complete variable domain is DAGVTQSPTHLIKTRGQQVTLRCSPKSGHDTVSWYQQALGQGPQFIFQYYEEEERQRGNFPDRFSGHQFPNYSSELNVNALLLGDSALYLCASSRNRGRETQYFGPGTRLLVL.

This clonotype occurred many times. The V gene is TRBV7-9, the J gene TRBJ2-1; possibly TRBD2 for D (6 bases). The V gene's germline CDR1 is SEHNR and CDR2 FQNEAQ (reference sequence). The germline V and J ends were trimmed by 5 bases and 8 bases, with 22 bases remaining between them. The CDR3 length is 16 residues. Here the CDR3 reads CASSTPISGYSYEQFF. The CDR3 DNA reads as TGTGCCAGCAGCACGCCGATTAGCGGCTATAGTTATGAGCAGTTCTTC. Drawing the rest from reference TRBV7-9 and TRBJ2-1, the complete variable domain is DTGVSQNPRHKITKRGQNVTFRCDPISEHNRLYWYRQTLGQGPEFLTYFQNEAQLEKSRLLSDRFSAERPKGSFSTLEIQRTEQGDSAMYLCASSTPISGYSYEQFFGPGTRLTVL.